This T cell receptor beta chain was profiled in a study of post-analysis software for immune sequencing data. Study-wide background: Recorded disease courses covered relapsing-remitting, secondary progressive and progressive-relapsing multiple sclerosis. Some patients had no subtype annotation. The study, taken as a whole, reports: Multiple sclerosis patients had significantly lower normalized Chao1 diversity than controls. When patients were compared with controls, a handful of TRBV segments were more frequent, TRBV5-6, TRBV5-1 and TRBV20-1 among them. When the samples were clustered directly with F measure, those that had been prepared in the same batch showed strong co-clustering.

Unique-molecular-identifier-tagged TCR beta cDNA libraries were used. T cells numbering roughly 0.9 to 10 million yielded cDNA molecules that totaled roughly 500,000. From the PCR reads, TCRdb called clonotypes with MiXCR, one entry per CDR3 protein. The profile shows hundreds of thousands of distinct CDR3 sequences, 53% of them singletons. The CDR3 totals 14 residues. Per germline, CDR1 SGHRS and CDR2 YFSETQ. Losses at the gene ends were 1 base for V and 7 bases for J; bases not matched to a gene: 3. This clonotype was detected only a few times. Its antigen is not identified. The source of this sequence is a girl aged 10 to 17 with multiple sclerosis. This chain joins TRBV5-1 and TRBJ2-3, with TRBD2 identical over 10 bases. Source material: blood. The DNA of the CDR3 is TGCGCCAGCAGCTTGTCTAGCGGGGGAAATACGCAGTATTTT. Its translation: CASSLSSGGNTQYF.